This T cell receptor beta chain derives from a study of blood T cell repertoires in COVID-19. V lost 2 bases and J lost 4, with 8 bases in between. CDR1 and CDR2 (germline): LGHDT, YNNKEL (reference sequence). The CDR3 has 13 amino acids. In the authors' methods: Estimation of nucleated cell counts relied on the amplification of reference gene primers. Sequenced by immunoSEQ multiplex PCR; TCRdb stores in-frame clones only, minus some. The V and J calls and the clone size are those of that table, but D and trimming were determined from the DNA. The sample has 300,000 to 400,000 clones, 80% to 90% seen once. About this clone itself: The same CDR3 arises from other DNA sequences in this sample as well.

Sequencing was done on a sample of peripheral blood. This TCR came from a man over 45 with active or convalescent COVID-19. The V call is TRBV3-1 (or the pseudogene TRBV3-2), the J call TRBJ1-1, with a weak D call TRBD1 (5 bases). The CDR3 bases are TGTGCCAGCAGCCAAAGGGGAAGCACTGAAGCTTTCTTT. Translated: CASSQRGSTEAFF.